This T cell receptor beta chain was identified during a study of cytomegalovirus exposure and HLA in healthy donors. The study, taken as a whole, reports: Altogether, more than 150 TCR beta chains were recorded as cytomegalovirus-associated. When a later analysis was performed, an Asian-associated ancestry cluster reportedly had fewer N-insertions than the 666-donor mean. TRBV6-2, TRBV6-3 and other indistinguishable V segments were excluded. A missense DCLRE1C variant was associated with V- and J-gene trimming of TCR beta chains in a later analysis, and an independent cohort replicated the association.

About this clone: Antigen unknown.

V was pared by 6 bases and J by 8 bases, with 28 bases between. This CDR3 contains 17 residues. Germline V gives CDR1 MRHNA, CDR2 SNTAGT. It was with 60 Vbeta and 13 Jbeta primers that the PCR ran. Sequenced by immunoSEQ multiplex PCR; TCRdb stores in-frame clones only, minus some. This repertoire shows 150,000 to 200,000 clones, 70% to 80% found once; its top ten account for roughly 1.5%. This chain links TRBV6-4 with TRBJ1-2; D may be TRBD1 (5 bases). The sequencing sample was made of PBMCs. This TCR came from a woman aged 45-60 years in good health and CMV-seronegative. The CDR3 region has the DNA TGTGCCAGCAGGTTCGAGGGGAGGCTATGTGTTCAGAAGGGCTACACCTTC. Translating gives CASRFEGRLCVQKGYTF.